This T cell receptor beta chain originates from a study of blood T cell repertoires in COVID-19. Sequencing used immunoSEQ multiplex PCR; TCRdb keeps in-frame clones, though not all of them. The data hold roughly 300,000 clones, with roughly 90% observed a single time. The CDR3 is 15 amino acids. V lost 3 bases and J 4 bases, leaving 15 bases between the germline ends. Germline loops: CDR1 PRHDT, CDR2 FYEKMQ (reference sequence). This receptor was obtained from a woman between 25 and 40 years old with COVID-19, enrolled during active disease. The sample comprised peripheral blood. The J gene is TRBJ1-2, the V gene TRBV13; D perhaps matches TRBD1 (6 bases). The CDR3 region is CASSFGRTAFYGYTF. CDR3 coding DNA: TGTGCCAGCAGCTTTGGTAGGACAGCGTTCTATGGCTACACCTTC.